This T cell receptor beta chain is drawn from a study of CD8+ T cells in alopecia areata. The treatment here: oral pan-JAK inhibitor, 5-10 mg twice daily. This CDR3 has 14 amino acids. Germline assignment: CDR1 SNHLY and CDR2 FYNNEI. J gave up 3 bases and V 6 bases, and 7 bases lay outside the gene matches. General study results and limits: Many of the expanded lesional clones endured in scalp and blood while on tofacitinib. Sequencing of scalp samples also captures resident alphabeta T cells of normal skin.

Notes on this clone: Its antigen is unknown.

cDNA reverse transcribed from extracted RNA served as the sequencing template. Only in-frame clones appear in the TCRdb table, and some are missing; sequencing was by immunoSEQ multiplex PCR. The sample lists some 200,000 clones, around 43% seen once, with about 2.6% in the top ten. This clonotype was obtained from a human donor with alopecia areata. The chain has TRBV2 and TRBJ1-2; 7 positions match TRBD1. The material sequenced was CD4+ T cells sorted from blood, taken at roughly week 36, from a patient treated with tofacitinib. The CDR3 reads CASRGDRGDYGYTF. The CDR3 bases are TGTGCCAGCAGGGGGGACAGAGGAGACTATGGCTACACCTTC.